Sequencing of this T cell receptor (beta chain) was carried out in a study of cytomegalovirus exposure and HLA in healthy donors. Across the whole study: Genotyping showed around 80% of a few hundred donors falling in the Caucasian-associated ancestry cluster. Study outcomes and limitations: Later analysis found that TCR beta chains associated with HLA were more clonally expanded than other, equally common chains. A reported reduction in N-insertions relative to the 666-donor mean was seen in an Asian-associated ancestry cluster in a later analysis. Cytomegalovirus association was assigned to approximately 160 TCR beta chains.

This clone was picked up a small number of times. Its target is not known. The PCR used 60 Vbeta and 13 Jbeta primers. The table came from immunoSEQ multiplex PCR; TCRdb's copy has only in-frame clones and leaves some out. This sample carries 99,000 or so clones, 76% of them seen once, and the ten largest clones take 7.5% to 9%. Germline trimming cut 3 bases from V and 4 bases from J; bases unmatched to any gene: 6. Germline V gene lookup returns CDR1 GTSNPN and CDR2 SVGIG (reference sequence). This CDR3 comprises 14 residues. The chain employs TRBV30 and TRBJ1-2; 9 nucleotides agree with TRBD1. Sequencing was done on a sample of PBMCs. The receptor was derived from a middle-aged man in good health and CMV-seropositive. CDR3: CAWRRQGGSYGYTF. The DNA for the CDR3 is TGTGCCTGGAGGCGACAGGGGGGGAGCTATGGCTACACCTTC.